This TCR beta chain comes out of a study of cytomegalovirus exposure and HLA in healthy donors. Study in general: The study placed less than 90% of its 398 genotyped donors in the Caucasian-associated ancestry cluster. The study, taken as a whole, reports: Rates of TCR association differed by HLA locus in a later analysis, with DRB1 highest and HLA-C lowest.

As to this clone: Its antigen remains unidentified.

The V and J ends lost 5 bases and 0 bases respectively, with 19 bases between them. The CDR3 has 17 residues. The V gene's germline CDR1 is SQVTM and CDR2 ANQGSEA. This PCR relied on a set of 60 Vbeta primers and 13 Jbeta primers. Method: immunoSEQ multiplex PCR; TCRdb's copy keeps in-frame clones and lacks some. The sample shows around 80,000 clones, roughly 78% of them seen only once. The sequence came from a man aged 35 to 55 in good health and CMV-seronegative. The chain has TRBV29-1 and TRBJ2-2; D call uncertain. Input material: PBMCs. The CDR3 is CSVLMYGRAANTGELFF. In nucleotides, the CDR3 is TGCAGCGTTCTTATGTACGGTCGTGCGGCGAACACCGGGGAGCTGTTTTTT.